The 17 T cell receptor beta chains below come from one sample, sequenced in a study of identical twins. MiXCR was run by TCRdb on the 5' RACE reads, yielding one entry per CDR3 protein. Of around 650,000 distinct CDR3 sequences in the sample, just over 7% are singletons; the top ten hold roughly 1.6%. These records were also assigned to another study, of yellow fever vaccine responses in identical twins.

The sample taken for sequencing was PBMCs. Every receptor here comes from a woman aged 18-29 years in good health.

The chain has TRBV11-2 and TRBJ2-7; D remains unclear. The CDR3 is 15 amino acids. Per germline, CDR1 SGHAT and CDR2 FQNNGV. CDR3 loop: CASSLDLQSYHEQYV. The CDR3, as DNA: TGTGCCAGCAGCTTAGATTTACAGAGTTACCACGAGCAGTATGTC.

The J gene is TRBJ2-4, the V gene TRBV7-9; the D call may be TRBD1 or TRBD2 (5 bases each). Germline V gene lookup returns CDR1 SEHNR and CDR2 FQNEAQ (reference sequence). This CDR3 is 16 amino acids long. The germline V and J ends were trimmed by 2 bases and 2 bases, with 13 bases remaining between them. The CDR3 region has the DNA TGTGCCAGCAGCTTAAATTCTTGGGGGTCCAAAAACATTCAGTACTTC. Translating gives CASSLNSWGSKNIQYF.

The rearrangement joins TRBV10-2 to TRBJ2-7; D tentatively fits TRBD1 or TRBD2 (7 bases each). Germline V CDR1 and CDR2: WSHSY, SAAADI. The CDR3 sequence is 17 residues long. V lost 0 bases and J 6 bases, leaving 21 bases between the germline ends. The DNA for the CDR3 is TGCGCCAGCAGTGAGTCGACCCAGGGGGGGCCCGGGTTCGAGCAGTACGTC. Amino acids: CASSESTQGGPGFEQYV.

This clonotype was observed a handful of times. V and J are TRBV7-9 and TRBJ1-5; 8 nucleotides agree with TRBD1. CDR1 and CDR2 from the germline V gene are SEHNR and FQNEAQ (reference sequence). Unmatched junction bases numbered 8, after V lost 1 base and J lost 6 bases. The CDR3 has 16 amino acids. For the CDR3, the DNA is TGTGCCAGCAGCTTAGATCTCGGACAGGGCGGTCAGCCCCAGCATTTT. It yields the protein CASSLDLGQGGQPQHF.

The chain joins TRBV27 to TRBJ2-1; TRBD1 might be the D (6 bases). CDR3 length: 16 amino acids. V lost 5 bases and J 4 bases, leaving 18 bases between the germline ends. The V gene's germline CDR1 is MNHEY and CDR2 SMNVEV (reference sequence). The CDR3 region is CASSNLGTLLYNEQFF. The CDR3 region has the DNA TGTGCCAGCAGTAACCTCGGGACACTCCTTTACAATGAGCAGTTCTTC.

This clonotype showed up many times. The V gene is TRBV11-2, the J gene TRBJ2-2, with TRBD2 matching over 12 bases. V lost 5 bases to trimming and J lost 0 bases; unmatched junction nucleotides: 16. The CDR3 has 21 residues. The germline V gene encodes CDR1 SGHAT and CDR2 FQNNGV. CDR3: CASSPRLHRLAGAPNTGELFF. The CDR3 DNA reads as TGTGCCAGCAGCCCACGCCTGCATCGACTAGCGGGGGCTCCGAACACCGGGGAGCTGTTTTTT. The whole variable domain, filled in from reference TRBV11-2 and TRBJ2-2, reads EAGVAQSPRYKIIEKRQSVAFWCNPISGHATLYWYQQILGQGPKLLIQFQNNGVVDDSQLPKDRFSAERLKGVDSTLKIQPAKLEDSAVYLCASSPRLHRLAGAPNTGELFFGEGSRLTVL.

This clonotype was observed many times. V and J are TRBV5-1 and TRBJ2-7, with 8 bases aligning to TRBD1. Looked up from germline, CDR1 is SGHRS and CDR2 is YFSETQ. This CDR3 has 13 amino acids. The ends lost 4 bases at V and 7 bases at J; junction bases unmatched: 7. The CDR3 loop is CASSNGQGREQYV. Here the CDR3 DNA reads TGCGCCAGCAGCAACGGACAGGGAAGGGAGCAGTACGTC.

The V gene is TRBV19, the J gene TRBJ1-2; D ambiguous. The CDR3 is 14 amino acids. The germline V gene has CDR1 LNHDA and CDR2 SQIVND (reference sequence). V lost 9 bases and J lost 2, with 16 bases in between. CDR3 in DNA: TGTGCCAGCACGTTAGCCAGGACCAACTATGGCTACACCTTC. It encodes CASTLARTNYGYTF.

Ten or more counts support this clonotype. The rearrangement uses TRBV3-1 and TRBJ2-5; 8 bases line up with TRBD1. Germline lookup yields CDR1 LGHDT and CDR2 YNNKEL (reference sequence). V trimming: 1 base; J trimming: 5 bases; junction bases outside the gene matches: 3. The CDR3 covers 14 residues. CDR3 protein: CASSQGTGRETQYF. The DNA of the CDR3 is TGTGCCAGCAGCCAAGGGACAGGGAGGGAGACCCAGTACTTC.

The chain has TRBV7-8 and TRBJ2-3; possible D gene TRBD2, 6 bases. The germline gives CDR1 SGHVS, CDR2 FQNEAQ. CDR3 length equals 16 residues. V dropped 3 bases and J dropped 3 bases, with 16 bases sitting between them. The CDR3 sequence is CASSFLRGAVTDTQYF. As DNA, the CDR3 is TGTGCCAGCAGCTTCCTACGCGGGGCCGTTACAGATACGCAGTATTTT.

Only a few counts were recorded for this clonotype. The chain employs TRBV6-1 and TRBJ2-7, with D tentatively TRBD1 (6 bases). CDR1 and CDR2 (germline): MNHNS, SASEGT. The V and J ends lost 6 bases and 3 bases respectively, with 15 bases between them. The CDR3 extends over 14 amino acids. CDR3 coding DNA: TGTGCCAGCAGCGAGGGACATATGTTCTACGAGCAGTACTTC. This gives the protein CASSEGHMFYEQYF.

The rearrangement links TRBV4-2 to TRBJ2-5; 7 nucleotides agree with TRBD2. J was trimmed by 2 bases and V by 6 bases; bases with no gene match: 9. The CDR3 spans 15 residues. Germline CDR1 is LGHNA and CDR2 is YNFKEQ. The CDR3 here is CASSPMGGGQETQYF. Here the CDR3 DNA reads TGTGCCAGCAGTCCTATGGGGGGGGGACAAGAGACCCAGTACTTC.

This clonotype showed up just a few times. The chain has TRBV20-1 and TRBJ1-2; the D is unclear. V lost 3 bases and J lost 5, with 16 bases in between. Germline V gene sequence: CDR1 DFQATT, CDR2 SNEGSKA (reference sequence). The CDR3 length is 14 residues. CDR3 sequence: CSASEPKTLYGYTF. The CDR3 bases are TGCAGTGCTAGTGAACCGAAGACGTTGTATGGCTACACCTTC.

The chain joins TRBV11-2 to TRBJ2-5; unclear D gene. With 0 bases removed from V and 7 bases from J, the gap between germline ends came to 9 bases. CDR1 and CDR2 from the germline V gene are SGHAT and FQNNGV. There are 13 residues in the CDR3. For the CDR3, the DNA is TGTGCCAGCAGCTTAGAGGGCTTCGGGACCCAGTACTTC. Amino acids: CASSLEGFGTQYF.

This clonotype has a count of ten or more. V is TRBV2 and J is TRBJ1-6; TRBD1 is a possible D gene (5 bases). The CDR3 consists of 15 residues. The germline CDR1 and CDR2 sequences are SNHLY and FYNNEI. V lost 6 bases and J 5 bases, leaving 14 bases between the germline ends. CDR3 protein: CASSRGTGDNSPLHF. The DNA of the CDR3 is TGTGCCAGCAGCCGCGGGACGGGGGATAATTCACCCCTCCACTTT.

CDR3 sequence: CSSGGLAIYNEQFF. The DNA for the CDR3 is TGCAGTAGCGGGGGACTAGCTATTTACAATGAGCAGTTCTTC. The J gene is TRBJ2-1, the V gene TRBV20-1; 9 bases line up with TRBD2. Trimming at V came to 8 bases and at J to 4 bases, leaving 9 bases not matched to a gene. Germline lookup yields CDR1 DFQATT and CDR2 SNEGSKA (reference sequence). The CDR3 contains 14 residues.

This clonotype was observed a few times. The V call is TRBV20-1, the J call TRBJ2-2, with D maybe TRBD2 (5 bases). CDR1 is DFQATT and CDR2 is SNEGSKA in the germline V gene (reference sequence). Trimming shortened V by 1 base and J by 0 bases, and 18 bases separated the two germline ends. This CDR3 region has 18 residues. CDR3 coding DNA: TGCAGTGCTAGAGTGCAACCAGCGGCCGCTTCGAACACCGGGGAGCTGTTTTTT. Amino acids: CSARVQPAAASNTGELFF.